The T cell receptor (beta chain) under discussion was sequenced for a study of OX40 agonist ivuxolimab in advanced cancers. Repertoires were generated with immunoSEQ multiplex PCR, while TCRdb's copy carries only in-frame clones and drops some. This sample has tens of thousands of clones; over 65% occur once, and the top ten carry around 2%. This CDR3 has 15 residues. The junction had 6 bases not matched to a gene; V was cut back by 5 bases and J by 1 base. Germline CDR1 MDHEN, CDR2 SYDVKM. This clone was observed a single time. This chain joins TRBV28 and TRBJ2-3; 7 bases line up with TRBD1. This clonotype originated in an adult with an advanced solid tumor such as melanoma, head and neck, liver or kidney cancer. This specimen was CD4+ or CD8+ T cells sorted from blood, taken in a trial of the OX40 agonist ivuxolimab. The CDR3 DNA is TGTGCCAGCAGTCTGGACAGGTCTGGCACAGATACGCAGTATTTT. It is translated as CASSLDRSGTDTQYF.